The 15 T cell receptor beta chains reported below all come from one sample, sequenced in a study of identical twins. TCRdb independently ran MiXCR on the 5' RACE reads; one entry per CDR3 protein. The sample carries about 730,000 distinct CDR3 sequences, less than 25% recorded once. These same data were also listed under a study on T cells expressing NK-cell markers.

Sequenced sample: PBMCs. These receptors were taken from a woman under 30 in good health.

This clonotype was detected ten times or more. The V gene is TRBV20-1, the J gene TRBJ1-5; D not certain. This CDR3 comprises 14 residues. Germline values: CDR1 DFQATT, CDR2 SNEGSKA (reference sequence). Trimming pared 3 bases from V and 0 bases from J, leaving 9 bases between. For the CDR3, the DNA is TGCAGTGCTAGGCCAGGAAATAGCAATCAGCCCCAGCATTTT. Amino acid sequence: CSARPGNSNQPQHF.

This clonotype was observed a few times. The chain has TRBV29-1 and TRBJ2-2, with TRBD2 matching over 7 bases. J lost 7 bases, V lost 6 bases, and 2 bases had no gene match. Germline CDR1 and CDR2: SQVTM and ANQGSEA. The CDR3 is 11 residues long. CDR3 sequence reads: CSVREGGELFF. The DNA of the CDR3 is TGCAGCGTCAGGGAGGGCGGGGAGCTGTTTTTT.

In its sample, this clonotype was seen a few times. The chain employs TRBV6-1 and TRBJ1-1, with D unclear. V was clipped by 9 bases and J by 0 bases, with 11 bases between them. CDR1 MNHNS and CDR2 SASEGT come from the germline V gene. CDR3 length equals 13 residues. CDR3 DNA sequence: TGTGCCAGAAGTCGAGCCTTGAACACTGAAGCTTTCTTT. It specifies CARSRALNTEAFF.

A remark on this clonotype: No DNA is shown, since the ends of the CDR3 on it are uncertain; the CDR3 is the one TCRdb lists. The chain employs TRBV7-2 and TRBJ2-7; the tabulated D call, TRBD2, remains unverified against the DNA. Germline CDR1 reads SGHTA; CDR2 reads FQGNSA. The CDR3 is 13 amino acids long, termini counted. The CDR3 reads CASSLVGAGSLLF.

V and J are TRBV5-1 and TRBJ2-7, with 9 bases matching TRBD1. Trimming cost V 4 bases and J 6 bases; bases outside gene matches: 5. The germline CDR1 and CDR2 sequences are SGHRS and YFSETQ. The CDR3 loop spans 13 amino acids. The CDR3 protein is CASSPDRGIEQYF. The CDR3 coding sequence is TGCGCCAGCAGCCCGGACAGGGGAATCGAGCAGTACTTC.

This clonotype was seen at least ten times. This rearrangement joins TRBV6-5 to TRBJ2-2; no clear D gene. The CDR3 has 12 residues. Trimming cost V 6 bases and J 3 bases, with 5 bases left between them. Germline CDR1 is MNHEY and CDR2 is SVGAGI. CDR3 sequence: CASRGYTGELFF. DNA of the CDR3: TGTGCCAGCAGGGGGTACACCGGGGAGCTGTTTTTT.

The table lists this clonotype with many counts. The V and J genes are TRBV10-1 and TRBJ1-1, with D perhaps TRBD1 (6 bases). This CDR3 region has 13 residues. Germline V gene sequence: CDR1 WNHNN, CDR2 SYGVQD (reference sequence). Between the trimmed V and J ends, which lost 5 bases and 3 bases, there was a span of 10 bases. The CDR3 coding sequence is TGCGCCAGCAGTCCAGGGGCGTACACTGAAGCTTTCTTT. It is translated as CASSPGAYTEAFF.

This clonotype was observed many times. V is TRBV5-1 and J is TRBJ2-1; D not certain. This CDR3 spans 13 amino acids. Per germline, CDR1 SGHRS and CDR2 YFSETQ. V lost 2 bases and J lost 7, with 10 bases in between. CDR3 protein: CASSFGQKNEQFF. The CDR3 bases are TGCGCCAGCAGCTTCGGGCAGAAGAATGAGCAGTTCTTC.

This clonotype was seen a few times. This sequence joins TRBV5-1 and TRBJ2-1; D may be TRBD2 (6 bases). The CDR3 extends over 13 amino acids. Trimming removed 4 bases at V and 12 bases at J, with 17 bases between. CDR1 is SGHRS and CDR2 is YFSETQ in the germline V gene. The CDR3 sequence is CASSPLGGAGQFF. CDR3 nucleotides: TGCGCCAGCAGCCCCCTTGGAGGGGCCGGGCAGTTCTTC.

The sample holds a few counts of this clonotype. V gene TRBV7-9 combines with J gene TRBJ1-6, with 10 bases that match TRBD1. This CDR3 region has 16 residues. V dropped 1 base and J dropped 14; count of bases not matched to a gene: 11. Germline CDR1 SEHNR, CDR2 FQNEAQ (reference sequence). CDR3: CASSLDWDRGRRALHF. CDR3 nucleotides: TGTGCCAGCAGCTTAGATTGGGACAGGGGCCGTCGGGCCCTCCACTTT.

This clonotype came up a few times. V gene TRBV7-2 combines with J gene TRBJ1-2; TRBD1 aligns across 10 bases. The germline V gene has CDR1 SGHTA and CDR2 FQGNSA. This CDR3 is built from 16 residues. After removal of 5 bases from V and 5 bases from J, the junction contained 11 bases not matched to a gene. CDR3 nucleotide sequence: TGTGCCAGCAGCATCGGGACAGGGGCCAACAGTTATGGCTACACCTTC. Translating gives CASSIGTGANSYGYTF.

The rearrangement joins TRBV29-1 to TRBJ2-2; D possibly corresponds to TRBD1 (6 bases). V was trimmed by 7 bases and J by 7 bases, leaving 10 bases between them. CDR3 length: 11 residues. CDR1 SQVTM and CDR2 ANQGSEA come from the germline V gene. CDR3 coding DNA: TGCAGCGCAGCCAGGGGCGGGGAGCTGTTTTTT. Its protein is CSAARGGELFF.

This chain joins TRBV24-1 and TRBJ2-2; TRBD1 is a possible D gene (5 bases). This CDR3 has 15 residues. Germline CDR1 KGHDR, CDR2 SFDVKD. Trimming shortened V by 5 bases and J by 3 bases, and 12 bases separated the two germline ends. DNA of the CDR3: TGTGCCACCAGTGGTAGACAGTACTACACCGGGGAGCTGTTTTTT. This encodes CATSGRQYYTGELFF.

This clonotype was picked up a small number of times. CDR3 amino acids: CASSLTVLAGGVEQFF. The CDR3 nucleotides read TGTGCCAGCAGCTTAACGGTACTAGCGGGAGGCGTTGAGCAGTTCTTC. This sequence joins TRBV7-2 and TRBJ2-1, with 12 nucleotides matching TRBD2. From germline, CDR1 is SGHTA and CDR2 FQGNSA. V lost 2 bases, J lost 9 bases, and 8 bases stayed unmatched. CDR3 size: 16 residues.

This clonotype has only a few counts. The chain links TRBV20-1 to TRBJ2-5; TRBD1 matches 10 bases. This CDR3 has 14 amino acids. Germline V gene sequence: CDR1 DFQATT, CDR2 SNEGSKA (reference sequence). V shed 8 bases and J 2 bases; nucleotides not matched to a gene: 8. CDR3 sequence (DNA): TGCAGTTTACCGGGACAGGGGATACAAGAGACCCAGTACTTC. This encodes CSLPGQGIQETQYF.